The 19 T cell receptor beta chains below were found in one sample sequenced in a study of T cell responses to AZD1222 COVID-19 vaccine. The method was immunoSEQ multiplex PCR; TCRdb's version includes in-frame clones alone and lacks a portion of them. The data contain 120,000 to 150,000 clones, less than 95% of them singletons. Here the sequenced sample was peripheral blood, taken on day 0 of AZD1222 vaccination. Source of these receptors: an adult in good health.

The rearrangement joins TRBV5-1 to TRBJ1-3; D not certain. V was trimmed by 3 bases and J by 4 bases, leaving 17 bases between them. The CDR3 covers 16 residues. CDR1 and CDR2 from the germline V gene are SGHRS and YFSETQ. CDR3 region: CASSSSGSGNGNTIYF. In nucleotides, the CDR3 is TGCGCCAGCAGCTCTTCCGGGAGTGGAAACGGAAACACCATATATTTT.

This clone was seen once. J is TRBJ1-4 and V is TRBV2; the D gene is possibly TRBD1 (6 bases). This CDR3 contains 13 residues. The V end lost 6 bases, the J end lost 7 bases, and 12 bases lay between the germline ends. Germline V gene sequence: CDR1 SNHLY, CDR2 FYNNEI. The CDR3 DNA sequence: TGTGCCAGCAGCCAGACAGGTGCTGAAAAACTGTTTTTT. It is translated as CASSQTGAEKLFF.

This clone was observed a single time. This chain links TRBV5-8 with TRBJ1-2, with D perhaps matching TRBD1 (5 bases). V shed 0 bases and J shed 2 bases, with 5 bases lying between them. The CDR3 runs 13 residues. Germline assignment: CDR1 SGHTS and CDR2 YDEGEE. CDR3 nucleotide sequence: TGTGCCAGCAGCTTGGGACAGAACTATGGCTACACCTTC. This sequence encodes CASSLGQNYGYTF.

The chain carries TRBV15 and TRBJ1-4; D perhaps matches TRBD1 (5 bases). The CDR3 runs to 17 residues. Trimming pared 0 bases from V and 1 base from J, leaving 12 bases between. In germline, CDR1 is LNHNV, CDR2 YYDKDF (reference sequence). The CDR3 coding sequence is TGTGCCACCAGCAGAGATGCCGCGACAGTAACTAATGAAAAACTGTTTTTT. Translation: CATSRDAATVTNEKLFF.

The genes are TRBV29-1 and TRBJ2-7; 8 bases fit TRBD1. CDR1 and CDR2 (germline): SQVTM, ANQGSEA. V was pared by 4 bases and J by 1 base, with 18 bases of the junction left unmatched. CDR3 size: 18 residues. The CDR3 nucleotides read TGCAGCGTTGTCCGCCCGGACAGGGCGACGGTAAAATCCTACGAGCAGTACTTC. It is translated as CSVVRPDRATVKSYEQYF.

The rearrangement joins TRBV24-1 to TRBJ2-7, with 7 bases identical to TRBD2. The ends lost 5 bases at V and 1 base at J; junction bases unmatched: 10. CDR1 and CDR2 from the germline V gene are KGHDR and SFDVKD. The CDR3 extends over 16 amino acids. The CDR3 is CATSGGGLADSYEQYF. The CDR3 coding sequence is TGTGCCACCAGTGGAGGTGGCCTAGCGGATTCCTACGAGCAGTACTTC.

The chain couples TRBV7-2 to TRBJ2-7; tentative D call: TRBD2 (5 bases). The CDR3 has 13 amino acids. Deletions cut 1 base from V and 7 bases from J, with 11 bases between. CDR1 SGHTA and CDR2 FQGNSA come from the germline V gene. CDR3 protein: CASSLDGLAEQYF. The CDR3 DNA reads as TGTGCCAGCAGCTTAGACGGGCTAGCAGAGCAGTACTTC.

The chain carries TRBV7-2 and TRBJ2-5; the match to TRBD2 covers 8 bases. This CDR3 has 17 residues. Germline V gene sequence: CDR1 SGHTA, CDR2 FQGNSA. The junction had 9 bases not matched to a gene; V was cut back by 1 base and J by 2 bases. The CDR3 here is CASSLGGEASGQETQYF. The CDR3 nucleotides are TGTGCCAGCAGCTTAGGGGGGGAGGCTAGCGGGCAAGAGACCCAGTACTTC.

V gene TRBV15 combines with J gene TRBJ1-5; TRBD1 agrees at 9 bases. The V gene end was trimmed by 3 bases and the J gene end by 7 bases; junction bases not matched to a gene: 7. The CDR3 is made up of 15 amino acids. Germline loops: CDR1 LNHNV, CDR2 YYDKDF (reference sequence). CDR3 protein: CATSRDRGVSQPQHF. The DNA of the CDR3 is TGTGCCACCAGCAGGGACAGGGGAGTAAGCCAGCCCCAGCATTTT.

The J gene is TRBJ1-4, the V gene TRBV3-1 (or the pseudogene TRBV3-2); D remains ambiguous. V was clipped by 2 bases and J by 13 bases, with 8 bases between them. The CDR3 spans 11 residues. CDR1 is LGHDT and CDR2 is YNNKEL in the germline V gene (reference sequence). For the CDR3, the DNA is TGTGCCAGCAGCCAATCGGGGTCACTGTTTTTT. Its protein product is CASSQSGSLFF.

The chain employs TRBV5-4 and TRBJ1-6, with unresolved D. V was trimmed by 3 bases and J by 7 bases, leaving 11 bases between them. In germline, CDR1 is SGHNT, CDR2 YYREEE (reference sequence). The length of the CDR3 is 14 residues. The chain's CDR3 is CASSSRAENSPLHF. DNA of the CDR3: TGTGCCAGCAGCTCGAGGGCCGAGAATTCACCCCTCCACTTT. Full variable domain (remainder filled in from reference TRBV5-4 and TRBJ1-6): ETGVTQSPTHLIKTRGQQVTLRCSSQSGHNTVSWYQQALGQGPQFIFQYYREEENGRGNFPPRFSGLQFPNYSSELNVNALELDDSALYLCASSSRAENSPLHFGNGTRLTVT.

The chain uses TRBV5-1 and TRBJ1-1, with 7 bases lining up with TRBD1. V dropped 4 bases and J dropped 5; count of bases not matched to a gene: 8. The germline V gene encodes CDR1 SGHRS and CDR2 YFSETQ. This CDR3 region has 14 residues. The DNA for the CDR3 is TGCGCCAGCAGCCCAACAGGGGTGGGAACTGAAGCTTTCTTT. It translates to CASSPTGVGTEAFF.

J is TRBJ1-1 and V is TRBV5-1; 9 bases are shared with TRBD1. The J segment lost 5 bases and the V segment lost 0 bases, leaving 8 bases of the junction unmatched. The length of the CDR3 is 16 residues. Germline V CDR1 and CDR2: SGHRS, YFSETQ. The CDR3 bases are TGCGCCAGCAGCTTGGGGCTACAGGGGGCTTATACTGAAGCTTTCTTT. It translates to CASSLGLQGAYTEAFF. The full variable domain, completed using reference TRBV5-1 and TRBJ1-1, is KAGVTQTPRYLIKTRGQQVTLSCSPISGHRSVSWYQQTPGQGLQFLFEYFSETQRNKGNFPGRFSGRQFSNSRSEMNVSTLELGDSALYLCASSLGLQGAYTEAFFGQGTRLTVV.

The gene calls are TRBV18 and TRBJ2-4; 9 bases are a match to TRBD2. From germline, CDR1 is KGHSH and CDR2 LQKENI. This CDR3 has 18 residues. V dropped 4 bases and J dropped 1; count of bases not matched to a gene: 11. CDR3 in DNA: TGTGCCAGCTCACGTAGCGGGAGCACTGGTCTGGCCAAAAACATTCAGTACTTC. Protein: CASSRSGSTGLAKNIQYF.

This rearrangement joins TRBV18 to TRBJ2-5; D assignment may be TRBD1 or TRBD2 (5 bases each). Per the germline V gene, CDR1 is KGHSH and CDR2 is LQKENI. The CDR3 length is 15 residues. The V gene lost 3 bases and the J gene lost 4 bases, with 15 bases spanning the gap. The CDR3 DNA reads as TGTGCCAGCTCACCGGGGACCACGCCACGAGAGACCCAGTACTTC. The encoded protein is CASSPGTTPRETQYF. Full variable domain (rest looked up from reference TRBV18 and TRBJ2-5): NAGVMQNPRHLVRRRGQEARLRCSPMKGHSHVYWYRQLPEEGLKFMVYLQKENIIDESGMPKERFSAEFPKEGPSILRIQQVVRGDSAAYFCASSPGTTPRETQYFGPGTRLLVL.

This clone was recorded only once. The chain links TRBV18 to TRBJ2-6, with no clear D. Germline loops: CDR1 KGHSH, CDR2 LQKENI. The CDR3 is made up of 16 amino acids. V was shortened by 3 bases and J by 3 bases, with 12 bases between the two germline ends. The CDR3 nucleotides are TGTGCCAGCTCACCCCCCGGGCGGCTTGGGGCCAACGTCCTGACTTTC. It specifies CASSPPGRLGANVLTF.

V usage is TRBV5-6 and J usage is TRBJ2-5; possible D gene TRBD1, 5 bases. This CDR3 is built from 14 residues. Germline V lookup: CDR1 SGHDT, CDR2 YYEEEE. V shed 0 bases and J shed 6 bases, with 12 bases lying between them. CDR3 loop: CASSLGPGRQTQYF. The CDR3 DNA is TGTGCCAGCAGCTTGGGGCCAGGGCGACAGACCCAGTACTTC.

The chain recombines TRBV4-3 with TRBJ1-1; D is undetermined. This CDR3 region has 14 residues. V gave up 5 bases and J gave up 3 bases, with 13 bases separating them. Per the germline V gene, CDR1 is LGHNA and CDR2 is YSLEER. The CDR3 spells CASSGQVADTEAFF. CDR3 sequence (DNA): TGCGCCAGCAGCGGTCAGGTTGCCGACACTGAAGCTTTCTTT.

The J gene is TRBJ2-1, the V gene TRBV5-6; D unclear. The length of the CDR3 is 13 residues. Germline loops: CDR1 SGHDT, CDR2 YYEEEE. Trimming removed 5 bases at V and 6 bases at J, with 12 bases between. CDR3 bases: TGTGCCAGCAGGTCAATCGCGGTCAATGAGCAGTTCTTC. It is translated as CASRSIAVNEQFF.